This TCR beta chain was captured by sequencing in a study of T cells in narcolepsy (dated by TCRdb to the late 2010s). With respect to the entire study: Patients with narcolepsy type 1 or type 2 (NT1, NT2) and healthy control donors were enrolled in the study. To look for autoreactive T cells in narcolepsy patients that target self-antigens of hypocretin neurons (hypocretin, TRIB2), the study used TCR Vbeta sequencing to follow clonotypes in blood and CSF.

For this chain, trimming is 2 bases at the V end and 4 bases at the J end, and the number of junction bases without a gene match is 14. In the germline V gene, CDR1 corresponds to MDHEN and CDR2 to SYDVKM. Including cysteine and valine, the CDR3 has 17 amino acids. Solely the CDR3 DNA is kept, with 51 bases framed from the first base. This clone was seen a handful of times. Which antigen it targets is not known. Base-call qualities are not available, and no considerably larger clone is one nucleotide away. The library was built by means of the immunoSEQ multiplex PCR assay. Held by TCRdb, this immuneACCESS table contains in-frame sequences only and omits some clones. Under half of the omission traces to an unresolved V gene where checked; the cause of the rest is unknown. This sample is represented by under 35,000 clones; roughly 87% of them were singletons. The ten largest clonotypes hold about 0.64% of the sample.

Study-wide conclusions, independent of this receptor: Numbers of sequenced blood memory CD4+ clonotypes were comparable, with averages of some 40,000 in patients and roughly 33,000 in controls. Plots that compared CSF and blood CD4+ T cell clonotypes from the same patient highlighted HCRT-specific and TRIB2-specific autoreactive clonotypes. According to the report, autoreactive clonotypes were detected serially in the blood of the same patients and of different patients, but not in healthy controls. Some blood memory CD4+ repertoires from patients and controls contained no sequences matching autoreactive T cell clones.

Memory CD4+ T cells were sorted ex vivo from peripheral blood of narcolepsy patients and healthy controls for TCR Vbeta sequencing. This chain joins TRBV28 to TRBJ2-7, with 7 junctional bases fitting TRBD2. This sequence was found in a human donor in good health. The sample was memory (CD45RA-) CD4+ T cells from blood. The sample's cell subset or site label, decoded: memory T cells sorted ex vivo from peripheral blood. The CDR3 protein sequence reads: CASSLSTWTGGRYEQYV. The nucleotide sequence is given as TGTGCCAGCAGTTTAAGTACATGGACGGGGGGTCGTTACGAGCAGTACGTC.